This TCR beta chain was captured by sequencing in a study of blood T cells in healthy people across ages. General study results and limits: Long-lived donors exceeded aged donors in naive CD4+ cells and diversity. With age, beta diversity per million T cells declined roughly linearly, significantly by approximately 40.

The CDR3 sequence is 17 residues long. CDR1 MDHEN and CDR2 SYDVKM come from the germline V gene. The ends were cut back, 6 bases at V and 4 bases at J, with 24 bases in the middle. This clonotype was seen many times. Its antigen is not known. A second PCR, run for roughly 7 to 11 cycles, used a sample-barcoded 5' primer plus a J-beta primer mix. In TCRdb, the 5' RACE reads were re-called with MiXCR into one record per CDR3 protein. This sample has 380,000 or so distinct CDR3 sequences, with roughly half found just once. This TCR came from a man aged 55 to 70 in good health. Sequenced sample: blood. The chain couples TRBV28 to TRBJ2-5, with D maybe TRBD2 (6 bases). Here the CDR3 DNA reads TGTGCCAGCAGCCCCTTGGGGGGAGTAGCGATTGTAGAGACCCAGTACTTC. Amino acids: CASSPLGGVAIVETQYF.